Following are 22 T cell receptor beta chains from one sample sequenced in a study of shared clonotypes between healthy human individuals. Assay used: immunoSEQ multiplex PCR; TCRdb lists only in-frame clones, some missing. There are 1.4 million or so clones in the sample; about 98.5% occur only once, and 0.36% lies in the top ten. The source material was naive CD4+ T cells sorted from blood. The subset was: CD45RA+ positively selected. These receptor sequences come from a man between 25 and 39 years old in good health.

This chain uses TRBV19 with TRBJ2-7, with 9 bases that match TRBD2. The V gene end was trimmed by 6 bases and the J gene end by 0 bases; junction bases not matched to a gene: 6. From germline, CDR1 is LNHDA and CDR2 SQIVND (reference sequence). CDR3 size: 15 residues. CDR3 nucleotides: TGTGCCAGTAGGGGCCATAGCGGGAGCTCCTACGAGCAGTACTTC. As protein: CASRGHSGSSYEQYF.

The genes are TRBV6-5 and TRBJ1-3; possibly TRBD1 for D (5 bases). This CDR3 has 15 residues. The germline V gene has CDR1 MNHEY and CDR2 SVGAGI. Deletions cut 2 bases from V and 4 bases from J, with 12 bases between. CDR3 loop: CASSYNVGLGNTIYF. The CDR3 DNA follows: TGTGCCAGCAGTTACAACGTGGGGCTCGGAAACACCATATATTTT.

The chain recombines TRBV10-3 with TRBJ2-3; D remains ambiguous. The V gene lost 11 bases and the J gene lost 1 base, with 16 bases spanning the gap. CDR3 length equals 14 residues. CDR1 ENHRY and CDR2 SYGVKD come from the germline V gene. DNA for the CDR3: TGTGCCTCCCGTTGGGATGAGGGCACAGATACGCAGTATTTT. Translation: CASRWDEGTDTQYF.

As regards this clone: This sample also contains other DNA sequences that code for the same CDR3. This chain's CDR3 is CASSLASGQPQHF. CDR3 DNA: TGCGCCAGCAGCTTGGCTTCGGGTCAGCCCCAGCATTTT. The V gene is TRBV5-1, the J gene TRBJ1-5, with no clear D. The germline gives CDR1 SGHRS, CDR2 YFSETQ. The CDR3 contains 13 residues. Trimming pared 0 bases from V and 6 bases from J, leaving 7 bases between.

This chain uses TRBV11-2 with TRBJ2-5; 8 nucleotides match TRBD2. The V gene's germline CDR1 is SGHAT and CDR2 FQNNGV. This CDR3 has 17 residues. The ends lost 7 bases at V and 2 bases at J; junction bases unmatched: 15. The CDR3 coding sequence is TGTGCCAGCATGCGTCGAACTAGCGGCCTATATCAAGAGACCCAGTACTTC. Amino acid sequence: CASMRRTSGLYQETQYF.

DNA of the CDR3: TGTGCCAGCAGTTTATCAGATACGCAGTATTTT. Its translation is CASSLSDTQYF. The chain employs TRBV6-6 and TRBJ2-3, with unresolved D. Trimming pared 4 bases from V and 4 bases from J, leaving 3 bases between. The CDR3 extends over 11 amino acids. Germline lookup yields CDR1 MNHNY and CDR2 SVGAGI (reference sequence).

The V gene is TRBV5-1, the J gene TRBJ2-6, with D unclear. Trimming left V 3 bases short and J 1 base short, with 14 bases between. Germline CDR1 and CDR2: SGHRS and YFSETQ. There are 17 residues in the CDR3. In nucleotides, the CDR3 is TGCGCCAGCAGCTCAGATCCTGGACGGTCTGGGGCCAACGTCCTGACTTTC. It specifies CASSSDPGRSGANVLTF. Together with reference TRBV5-1 and TRBJ2-6, the CDR3 gives the full variable domain: KAGVTQTPRYLIKTRGQQVTLSCSPISGHRSVSWYQQTPGQGLQFLFEYFSETQRNKGNFPGRFSGRQFSNSRSEMNVSTLELGDSALYLCASSSDPGRSGANVLTFGAGSRLTVL.

On this clone: Other nucleotide sequences from this sample produce the same CDR3. The rearrangement joins TRBV10-3 to TRBJ2-1; no clear D. Deletions cut 0 bases from V and 7 bases from J, with 1 base between. Germline V gene lookup returns CDR1 ENHRY and CDR2 SYGVKD. This CDR3 is 11 amino acids long. Here the CDR3 DNA reads TGTGCCATCAGTGAGTCGAATGAGCAGTTCTTC. Translation: CAISESNEQFF.

This chain joins TRBV4-1 and TRBJ2-3, with D maybe TRBD1 (6 bases). The CDR3 runs to 15 residues. The germline V gene encodes CDR1 MGHRA and CDR2 YSYEKL. Deletions cut 0 bases from V and 4 bases from J, with 11 bases between. The CDR3 bases are TGCGCCAGCAGCCAAGATGGTGAGGGGGCAGATACGCAGTATTTT. It is translated as CASSQDGEGADTQYF.

The count of this clone is one. This chain connects TRBV2 to TRBJ2-2; 10 nucleotides match TRBD2. With V trimmed by 6 bases and J by 4 bases, 2 bases remained unmatched. Germline V CDR1 and CDR2: SNHLY, FYNNEI. The CDR3 is 14 amino acids. The CDR3 sequence: CASRGLASTGELFF. The CDR3 DNA reads as TGTGCCAGCAGGGGACTAGCGAGCACCGGGGAGCTGTTTTTT.

CDR3 protein: CASSQFLALAKNIQYF. The CDR3 DNA reads TGCGCCAGCAGCCAATTTCTGGCCCTAGCCAAAAACATTCAGTACTTC. The J gene is TRBJ2-4, the V gene TRBV4-1; no clear D gene. This CDR3 is 16 amino acids long. CDR1 is MGHRA, CDR2 YSYEKL, per germline. The V and J ends lost 2 bases and 0 bases respectively, with 11 bases between them.

The V and J genes are TRBV5-5 and TRBJ2-5; D possibly corresponds to TRBD1 (5 bases). Germline assignment: CDR1 SGHKS and CDR2 YYEKEE (reference sequence). V dropped 1 base and J dropped 2 bases, with 6 bases sitting between them. The CDR3 length is 13 residues. CDR3 amino acids: CASSLRQQETQYF. DNA of the CDR3: TGTGCCAGCAGCTTGAGACAGCAAGAGACCCAGTACTTC.

This sequence joins TRBV18 and TRBJ1-1, with D possibly TRBD1 on 5 matching bases. The CDR3 spans 12 residues. Looked up from germline, CDR1 is KGHSH and CDR2 is LQKENI. Trimming removed 6 bases from V and 6 bases from J, with 11 bases in between. CDR3 amino acids: CASSPGLPEAFF. CDR3 nucleotides: TGTGCCAGCTCTCCAGGGTTGCCTGAAGCTTTCTTT.

CDR3 DNA sequence: TGTGCCAGCAGCGTAGTGGCTAGCGGGACAGATACGCAGTATTTT. Its protein is CASSVVASGTDTQYF. The V gene is TRBV9, the J gene TRBJ2-3, with 8 positions matching TRBD2. The CDR3 is made up of 15 amino acids. V shed 0 bases and J 3 bases; nucleotides not matched to a gene: 3. Germline V gene data show CDR1 as SGDLS and CDR2 as YYNGEE.

The chain has TRBV15 and TRBJ2-7, with 8 bases matching TRBD1. Germline-derived CDR1 and CDR2 are LNHNV and YYDKDF (reference sequence). V dropped 9 bases and J dropped 7; count of bases not matched to a gene: 8. The CDR3 totals 12 residues. The CDR3 DNA sequence: TGTGCCACGAGACAGGGGCCCCGAGAGCAGTACTTC. Amino acids: CATRQGPREQYF.

To note about this clone: Within the sample, other DNA sequences also encode this same CDR3. The chain has TRBV9 and TRBJ2-1; the match to TRBD2 covers 7 bases. V was clipped by 0 bases and J by 3 bases; unmatched bases: 6. This CDR3 contains 16 residues. CDR1 SGDLS and CDR2 YYNGEE come from the germline V gene. The CDR3 DNA is TGTGCCAGCAGCGTAGCGGGGCTAGCGGACTACAATGAGCAGTTCTTC. Encoded protein: CASSVAGLADYNEQFF.

V is TRBV11-2 and J is TRBJ2-3; D is uncertain. CDR3 length: 13 residues. Trimming pared 5 bases from V and 2 bases from J, leaving 8 bases between. Germline lookup yields CDR1 SGHAT and CDR2 FQNNGV. The CDR3 nucleotides read TGTGCCAGCAGCCCAGTGGTCACAGATACGCAGTATTTT. Translated, it gives CASSPVVTDTQYF.

Here the CDR3 DNA reads TGCGCCAGCAGCTTGGCGGGGGGCCTAGGTAACGAGCAGTACTTC. It codes for CASSLAGGLGNEQYF. J is TRBJ2-7 and V is TRBV5-1; D may be TRBD2 (7 bases). V lost 0 bases, J lost 5 bases, and 15 bases lay in between. The CDR3 contains 15 residues. CDR1 and CDR2 (germline): SGHRS, YFSETQ.

The rearrangement links TRBV5-1 to TRBJ1-1; perhaps TRBD1 as D (6 bases). Trimming took 3 bases from V and 1 from J, leaving 13 bases between them. The CDR3 has 15 residues. Germline loops: CDR1 SGHRS, CDR2 YFSETQ. The chain's CDR3 is CASSSLPGQNTEAFF. In DNA form, the CDR3 reads TGCGCCAGCAGCTCACTCCCGGGACAGAACACTGAAGCTTTCTTT.

This chain uses TRBV7-8 with TRBJ2-7, with D unresolved. Germline V CDR1 and CDR2: SGHVS, FQNEAQ. V was cut by 1 base and J by 1 base, with 8 bases left in between. CDR3 length equals 14 residues. The CDR3 DNA is TGTGCCAGCAGCTTAGGTCCGGTATCCTACGAGCAGTACTTC. This sequence encodes CASSLGPVSYEQYF.

V usage is TRBV14 and J usage is TRBJ2-1; D call uncertain. The CDR3 extends over 15 amino acids. V lost 1 base and J 1 base, leaving 8 bases between the germline ends. Germline lookup yields CDR1 SGHDN and CDR2 FVKESK. The DNA for the CDR3 is TGTGCCAGCAGCCAAGGGCCAGGTTCCTACAATGAGCAGTTCTTC. Its translation is CASSQGPGSYNEQFF.

This chain links TRBV5-5 with TRBJ2-1; TRBD2 agrees at 8 bases. V was pared by 2 bases and J by 2 bases, with 6 bases of the junction left unmatched. The CDR3 runs 16 residues. Germline loops: CDR1 SGHKS, CDR2 YYEKEE (reference sequence). Here the CDR3 reads CASSLGERGPYNEQFF. The CDR3 DNA follows: TGTGCCAGCAGCTTAGGGGAGCGGGGGCCCTACAATGAGCAGTTCTTC.